The clone carrying this T cell receptor (beta chain) is deemed medium-sized. Its antigen is unknown. The repertoire was sequenced with immunoSEQ multiplex PCR; TCRdb's copy has only in-frame clones and lacks some. The sample records 66,000 or so clones, 71% being singletons. CDR1 is SGHTA, CDR2 FQGNSA, per germline. The CDR3 totals 13 residues. V lost 4 bases and J lost 6, with 9 bases in between. Each and every patient relapsed after autologous stem cell transplantation, and patients got differing brentuximab vedotin exposure. Best outcomes ranged across complete response, partial response and progressive disease. The data stem from a study of PD-1 blockade in classical Hodgkin lymphoma. Study-wide results and caveats: Why the repertoires differ is still unclear, perhaps disease activity or prior therapy. Significantly greater TCR diversity emerged by C4D1 in CD4+ cells but not CD8+ cells. Relapsed/refractory patients reportedly had the lowest baseline TCR diversity, below newly diagnosed patients, who were below healthy donors.

The input for sequencing was peripheral blood mononuclear cells (PBMCs), taken before the second cycle of nivolumab. The V call is TRBV7-2, the J call TRBJ2-2; perhaps TRBD2 as D (5 bases). The source of this sequence is a human donor with classical Hodgkin lymphoma. The CDR3 DNA follows: TGTGCCAGCAGCTCAGGACTCCCCGGGGAGCTGTTTTTT. The encoded protein is CASSSGLPGELFF.